What follows are 11 T cell receptor beta chains derived from one specimen sequenced in a study of molecular identifiers for immune sequencing clone quantification (dated by TCRdb to the late 2010s). Library preparation employed PCR. TCRdb records NextSeq 500 as the sequencer. Starting from the raw public reads, TCRdb applied fastp trimming at Q25, assembled clones with MiXCR and retained in-frame beta chains. Entries are consolidated by CDR3 protein sequence, retaining the most common genes and DNA. The sample yields hundreds of thousands of distinct CDR3 sequences; about 25% were counted once. 0.78% of the sample goes to the ten largest clones. Sequenced: naive CD8+ T cells from blood, with Jurkat cell RNA spiked in. This specimen's cell subset or site label, per the study, means: FACS-sorted CD8+CD4-CCR7+CD45RA+ naive T cells. These receptors were taken from a human donor in good health. Some libraries in this study had Jurkat cell RNA spiked in.

In the case of this clonotype: This may arise from a read error, as a much more abundant clone is one base away. This chain connects TRBV20-1 to TRBJ1-1; a weak D match, TRBD1 (5 bases). The CDR3 spans 13 residues. Germline V gene sequence: CDR1 DFQATT, CDR2 SNEGSKA (reference sequence). Trimming removed 3 bases at V and 0 bases at J, with 8 bases between. For the CDR3, the DNA is TGCAGTGCTAGGACAGAGATGAACACTGAAGCTTTCTTT. Translated: CSARTEMNTEAFF.

This clonotype showed up many times. The chain is built from TRBV30 and TRBJ2-7, with 8 bases aligning to TRBD2. Germline CDR1 and CDR2: GTSNPN and SVGIG (reference sequence). The V segment lost 2 bases and the J segment 3 bases; nucleotides outside the gene matches: 9. The CDR3 totals 15 residues. The CDR3 DNA reads as TGTGCCTGGAGTTGGGATGCGGGGGGATTCTACGAGCAGTACTTC. Its protein product is CAWSWDAGGFYEQYF.

J is TRBJ2-3 and V is TRBV4-1, with D hard to call. The CDR3 consists of 14 residues. The germline gives CDR1 MGHRA, CDR2 YSYEKL. Between the trimmed V and J ends, which lost 1 base and 4 bases, there was a span of 9 bases. CDR3 DNA: TGCGCCAGCAGCCAAGTCGACGGTTCAGATACGCAGTATTTT. This codes for CASSQVDGSDTQYF.

This clonotype showed up many times. The chain has TRBV6-2 or TRBV6-3 and TRBJ2-2; TRBD1 aligns across 8 bases. Looked up from germline, CDR1 is MNHEY and CDR2 is SVGEGT. V shed 5 bases and J 5 bases; nucleotides not matched to a gene: 4. This CDR3 is built from 14 residues. DNA for the CDR3: TGTGCCAGCAGTGAGGACAGGGCGACCGGGGAGCTGTTTTTT. Its translation: CASSEDRATGELFF.

Concerning this clonotype: This sequence may be a read error, since a much larger clone differs from it by one base. This sequence joins TRBV4-3 and TRBJ2-1; 10 bases are shared with TRBD2. The CDR3 covers 18 residues. Germline CDR1 reads LGHNA; CDR2 reads YSLEER. The trim removed 0 bases at V and 9 bases at J, leaving 14 bases unmatched. CDR3 sequence reads: CASSQDGLGLAGEVEQFF. CDR3 nucleotide sequence: TGCGCCAGCAGCCAAGACGGATTAGGGCTAGCGGGAGAAGTTGAGCAGTTCTTC.

J is TRBJ1-5 and V is TRBV12-3 or TRBV12-4; D uncertain. The CDR3 runs to 14 residues. V dropped 8 bases and J dropped 6 bases, with 17 bases sitting between them. The CDR3 DNA sequence: TGTGCCAGCTGCCGGTGGGGATCGGGTCAGCCCCAGCATTTT. Its translation is CASCRWGSGQPQHF.

The rearrangement joins TRBV12-3 or TRBV12-4 to TRBJ2-5; D not certain. The CDR3 extends over 12 amino acids. V dropped 6 bases and J dropped 4 bases, with 9 bases sitting between them. The CDR3 region is CASSTYLETQYF. The CDR3 DNA follows: TGTGCCAGCAGCACCTATCTAGAGACCCAGTACTTC.

This chain connects TRBV19 to TRBJ1-5; D is unresolved. CDR3 size: 15 residues. From germline, CDR1 is LNHDA and CDR2 SQIVND (reference sequence). With 3 bases removed from V and 3 bases from J, the gap between germline ends came to 12 bases. The CDR3 region is CASSMRPKVNQPQHF. The DNA of the CDR3 is TGTGCCAGTAGTATGAGGCCGAAAGTCAATCAGCCCCAGCATTTT.

The gene calls are TRBV2 and TRBJ2-1; D unclear. CDR1 and CDR2 (germline): SNHLY, FYNNEI. With 8 bases removed from V and 6 bases from J, the gap between germline ends came to 11 bases. The CDR3 length is 12 residues. The CDR3 spells CASGPPPNEQFF. The CDR3 DNA reads as TGTGCCAGCGGCCCCCCCCCCAATGAGCAGTTCTTC.

This clonotype was counted at least ten times. This chain links TRBV27 with TRBJ2-3; D may correspond to TRBD1 or TRBD2 (5 bases each). Trimming cost V 0 bases and J 1 base, with 11 bases left between them. This CDR3 comprises 16 residues. Germline CDR1 reads MNHEY; CDR2 reads SMNVEV (reference sequence). The DNA of the CDR3 is TGTGCCAGCAGTTTATCTGAACGAGGGGGCACAGATACGCAGTATTTT. Encoded protein: CASSLSERGGTDTQYF.

The chain recombines TRBV10-1 with TRBJ2-7; tentatively, D is TRBD1 (6 bases). Deletions cut 9 bases from V and 1 base from J, with 13 bases between. Germline V lookup: CDR1 WNHNN, CDR2 SYGVQD (reference sequence). The CDR3 length is 13 residues. The CDR3, as DNA: TGCGCCAGACCGACAGGCTCTTCCTACGAGCAGTACTTC. As protein: CARPTGSSYEQYF.